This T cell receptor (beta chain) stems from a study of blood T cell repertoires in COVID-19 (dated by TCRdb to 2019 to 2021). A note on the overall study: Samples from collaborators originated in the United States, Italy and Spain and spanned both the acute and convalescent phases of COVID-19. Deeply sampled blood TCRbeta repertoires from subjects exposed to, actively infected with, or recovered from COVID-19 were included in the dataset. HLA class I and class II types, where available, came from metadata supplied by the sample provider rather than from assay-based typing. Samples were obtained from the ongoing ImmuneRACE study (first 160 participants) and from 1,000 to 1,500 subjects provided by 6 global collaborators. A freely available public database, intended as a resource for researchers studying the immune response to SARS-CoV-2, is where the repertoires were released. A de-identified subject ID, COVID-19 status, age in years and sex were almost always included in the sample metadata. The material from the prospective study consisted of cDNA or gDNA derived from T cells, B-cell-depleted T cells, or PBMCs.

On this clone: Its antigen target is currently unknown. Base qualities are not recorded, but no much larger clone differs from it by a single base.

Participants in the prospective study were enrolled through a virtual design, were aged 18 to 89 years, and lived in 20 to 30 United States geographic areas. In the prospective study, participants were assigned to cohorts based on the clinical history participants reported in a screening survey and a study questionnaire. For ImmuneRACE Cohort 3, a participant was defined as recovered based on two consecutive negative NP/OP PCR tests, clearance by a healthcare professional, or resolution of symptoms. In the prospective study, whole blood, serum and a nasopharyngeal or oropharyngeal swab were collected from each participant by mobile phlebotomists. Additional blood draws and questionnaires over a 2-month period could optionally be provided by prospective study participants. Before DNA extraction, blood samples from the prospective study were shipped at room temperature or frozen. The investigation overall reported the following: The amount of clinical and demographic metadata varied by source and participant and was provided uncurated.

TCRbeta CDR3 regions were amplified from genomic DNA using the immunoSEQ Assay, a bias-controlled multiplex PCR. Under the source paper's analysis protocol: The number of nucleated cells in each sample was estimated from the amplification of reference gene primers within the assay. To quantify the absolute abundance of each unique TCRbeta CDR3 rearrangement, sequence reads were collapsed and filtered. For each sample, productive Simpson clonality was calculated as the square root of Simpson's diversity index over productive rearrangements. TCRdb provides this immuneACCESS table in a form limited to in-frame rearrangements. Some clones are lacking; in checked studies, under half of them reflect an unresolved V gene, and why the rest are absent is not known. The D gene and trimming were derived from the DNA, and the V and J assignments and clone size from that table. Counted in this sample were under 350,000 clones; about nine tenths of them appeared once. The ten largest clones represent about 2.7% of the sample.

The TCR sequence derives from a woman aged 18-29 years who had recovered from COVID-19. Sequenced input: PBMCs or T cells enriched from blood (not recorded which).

The CDR3 region: CASSSETGTNSPLHF. Read as DNA, the sequence is TGTGCCAGCAGCTCCGAAACAGGGACTAATTCACCCCTCCACTTT. The chain couples TRBV7-2 to TRBJ1-6; 6 matching bases give a weak D call of TRBD1. The CDR3 numbers 15 residues from cysteine through phenylalanine. Just the 45-base CDR3 DNA is kept, in frame starting at base 1. V is shortened by 4 bases, J by 6 bases, and the region joining them spans 13 bases. CDR1 SGHTA and CDR2 FQGNSA are derived from the germline V gene.